This T cell receptor (beta chain) was recovered during a study of tumor-infiltrating lymphocytes in oesophageal squamous cell carcinoma. TCRdb independently ran MiXCR on the PCR reads; one entry per CDR3 protein. The data show roughly 21,000 distinct CDR3 sequences, 30% to 40% seen once. This clonotype has ten or more counts. The CDR3 sequence is 14 residues long. Germline CDR1 MDHEN, CDR2 SYDVKM. V gave up 8 bases and J gave up 0 bases; unmatched junction bases: 6. The chain combines TRBV28 with TRBJ2-7, with 8 bases that match TRBD1. The receptor's source is a male donor with esophageal squamous cell carcinoma. Sequencing was performed on esophageal tumor tissue. CDR3 protein: CASHRTGHSYEQYF. CDR3 nucleotides: TGTGCCAGCCACAGGACAGGGCACTCCTACGAGCAGTACTTC.